The clone carrying this T cell receptor beta chain was picked up a small number of times. Antigen: not known. This sample is drawn from a study of T cell responses to AZD1222 COVID-19 vaccine. Notes on the study in general: Vaccine-associated CD4 TCRs spanned spike, dominant at 160-218 and 743-854. Recipients of AZD1222 seropositive at baseline numbered only 6 or 7. There were mostly white British donors and more females than males, and clonal diversity was possibly underestimated.

Method: immunoSEQ multiplex PCR; TCRdb's copy keeps in-frame clones and lacks some. The sample carries approximately 150,000 clones, almost 95% recorded once. V lost 3 bases to trimming and J lost 9 bases, with 7 bases between them. Germline lookup yields CDR1 SGHDT and CDR2 YYEEEE. The CDR3 runs to 11 residues. This material consisted of peripheral blood, taken on day 0 of AZD1222 vaccination. The J gene is TRBJ1-3, the V gene TRBV5-6; D is undetermined. This clonotype was obtained from an adult in good health. The CDR3 bases are TGTGCCAGCAGCTCGGATGGCACCATATATTTT. Translated, it gives CASSSDGTIYF.